A selection of T cell receptor beta chains follows, all from one sample in a study of blood T cell repertoires in COVID-19. Using immunoSEQ multiplex PCR, the repertoire was profiled, and TCRdb retains in-frame clones only, with some absent. This sample has over 95,000 clones, with 81% found just once. The sequenced material came from peripheral blood. These receptors all stem from a human donor in a cohort sampled during active COVID-19. The CDR3 runs from the conserved cysteine through the conserved F or W. The D gene is left open where the match is weak. Expanded clones get a size class; other rows say once, few or many, or leave the size out.

DNA	CDR3	D	size	V	J
TGTGCCAGCAGCTTGGGGCAGGGGAACTACGAGCAGTACTTC	CASSLGQGNYEQYF	.	.	TRBV5-6	TRBJ2-7
TGTGCCAGCAGCCAAACTAGCGGGAGCTACGAGCAGTACTTC	CASSQTSGSYEQYF	TRBD2	.	TRBV4-2	TRBJ2-7
TGTGCCAGCAGCTTACAGGGCGGCAGCTACGAGCAGTACTTC	CASSLQGGSYEQYF	.	.	TRBV11-3	TRBJ2-7
TGTGCCAGCTCACCATCCGGACAGGGCGGGACCGGGGAGCTGTTTTTT	CASSPSGQGGTGELFF	TRBD1	.	TRBV18	TRBJ2-2
TGTGCCAGCAGCGCCTCCCGTGAGATTGAGCAGTACTTC	CASSASREIEQYF	.	.	TRBV7-2	TRBJ2-7
TGTGCCAGCAGCTTAGCGGTAACAGGGGCCCGGGAGACCCAGTACTTC	CASSLAVTGARETQYF	TRBD1	once	TRBV7-2	TRBJ2-5
TGTGCCATCAGTGAGTCAAAGACTAGCGGGGGGGGTGAGCAGTACTTC	CAISESKTSGGGEQYF	TRBD2	.	TRBV10-3	TRBJ2-7
TGTGCCAGCAGCCCCGGGGACAGGGGTTTTTTAGAGCAGTACTTC	CASSPGDRGFLEQYF	TRBD1	.	TRBV28	TRBJ2-7
TGTGCCAGCAGAACTAGCGGGGGGACCTACGAGCAGTACTTC	CASRTSGGTYEQYF	TRBD2	.	TRBV13	TRBJ2-7
TGTGCCTGGGGACAGGGGCCTCGCGTAGGCTACACCTTC	CAWGQGPRVGYTF	TRBD1	.	TRBV30	TRBJ1-2
TGTGCCAGCAGTGAAGCTAGGACAGCCTACTACGAGCAGTACTTC	CASSEARTAYYEQYF	.	.	TRBV2	TRBJ2-7
TGTGCCAGCAGCCCCAGGGAAACTAGCGGGAGAGATACGCAGTATTTT	CASSPRETSGRDTQYF	TRBD2	.	TRBV4-2	TRBJ2-3
TGTGCCAGCAGCCGACAGGTCTCCCAAGAGACCCAGTACTTC	CASSRQVSQETQYF	.	.	TRBV13	TRBJ2-5
TGTGCCTGGAGTCAGGACAGGGGGCGAAACTATGGCTACACCTTC	CAWSQDRGRNYGYTF	TRBD1	.	TRBV30	TRBJ1-2